The 12 T cell receptor beta chains in this list originate from one sample, sequenced in a study of shared clonotypes between healthy human individuals. The method was immunoSEQ multiplex PCR; TCRdb's version includes in-frame clones alone and lacks a portion of them. The table has roughly 1,100,000 clones, about 76% seen once. The specimen sequenced was memory CD4+ T cells sorted from blood. Subset meaning: CD45RA-negative fraction. The receptor source for this set is a young man in good health.

This clone was picked up one time. CDR3 loop: CASSSYRDRGYEQYF. CDR3 nucleotide sequence: TGTGCCAGCAGCTCCTACCGGGACAGGGGCTACGAGCAGTACTTC. The chain recombines TRBV11-2 with TRBJ2-7; 10 bases line up with TRBD1. This CDR3 has 15 amino acids. CDR1 and CDR2 (germline): SGHAT, FQNNGV. V lost 4 bases to trimming and J lost 3 bases; unmatched junction nucleotides: 6.

The count of this clone is one. This chain links TRBV29-1 with TRBJ1-1; D perhaps matches TRBD1 (5 bases). V lost 3 bases to trimming and J lost 4 bases, with 18 bases between them. The CDR3 runs 15 residues. Germline CDR1 and CDR2: SQVTM and ANQGSEA. CDR3 residues: CSVEFVGGLGTEAFF. CDR3 DNA sequence: TGCAGCGTTGAGTTCGTTGGGGGTCTAGGCACTGAAGCTTTCTTT.

V is TRBV7-8 and J is TRBJ1-5, with D uncertain. V shed 7 bases and J shed 1 base, with 11 bases lying between them. The CDR3 is 14 residues long. The V gene's germline CDR1 is SGHVS and CDR2 FQNEAQ. The DNA for the CDR3 is TGTGCCAGCACCCTGAGACAAAGCAATCAGCCCCAGCATTTT. This gives the protein CASTLRQSNQPQHF.

Worth noting for this clone: This specimen includes other DNA sequences encoding the same CDR3. The rearrangement links TRBV7-2 to TRBJ2-3, with D unclear. Trimming removed 5 bases from V and 0 bases from J, with 0 bases in between. This CDR3 comprises 11 residues. The germline gives CDR1 SGHTA, CDR2 FQGNSA. The CDR3 nucleotides are TGTGCCAGCAGCAGCACAGATACGCAGTATTTT. It codes for CASSSTDTQYF.

This clone was seen only a few times. The chain carries TRBV5-8 and TRBJ2-4, with TRBD1 as a possible D gene (6 bases). The CDR3 contains 14 residues. The germline gives CDR1 SGHTS, CDR2 YDEGEE. Trimming removed 4 bases at V and 8 bases at J, with 16 bases between. DNA for the CDR3: TGTGCCAGCAGCCGGGAAGCTCAGGGGCACATTCAGTACTTC. Protein sequence: CASSREAQGHIQYF.

The rearrangement links TRBV2 to TRBJ1-2, with D unclear. The V and J ends lost 7 bases and 1 base respectively, with 10 bases between them. The CDR3 contains 13 residues. Germline V lookup: CDR1 SNHLY, CDR2 FYNNEI. CDR3 loop: CASNTDINYGYTF. CDR3 in DNA: TGTGCCAGCAACACAGATATTAACTATGGCTACACCTTC. The full variable domain, with the rest looked up from reference TRBV2 and TRBJ1-2, is EPEVTQTPSHQVTQMGQEVILRCVPISNHLYFYWYRQILGQKVEFLVSFYNNEISEKSEIFDDQFSVERPDGSNFTLKIRSTKLEDSAMYFCASNTDINYGYTFGSGTRLTVV.

In this sample, this clone turned up a few times. The J gene is TRBJ1-5, the V gene TRBV27, with TRBD1 identical over 7 bases. Germline loops: CDR1 MNHEY, CDR2 SMNVEV (reference sequence). Trimming cost V 2 bases and J 2 bases; bases outside gene matches: 3. The CDR3 is made up of 15 amino acids. The CDR3: CASSLKGAGNQPQHF. CDR3 in DNA: TGTGCCAGCAGTTTAAAGGGGGCGGGCAATCAGCCCCAGCATTTT.

V and J are TRBV7-2 and TRBJ2-2; the D gene could be TRBD1 or TRBD2 (5 bases each). CDR1 and CDR2 (germline): SGHTA, FQGNSA. CDR3 size: 18 residues. Trimming left V 4 bases short and J 1 base short, with 19 bases between. DNA of the CDR3: TGTGCCAGCAGCTGGGGGATCGTGGCCCTCGGGAACACCGGGGAGCTGTTTTTT. Translated: CASSWGIVALGNTGELFF. The variable domain in full, with the rest retrieved from reference TRBV7-2 and TRBJ2-2, is GAGVSQSPSNKVTEKGKDVELRCDPISGHTALYWYRQSLGQGLEFLIYFQGNSAPDKSGLPSDRFSAERTGGSVSTLTIQRTQQEDSAVYLCASSWGIVALGNTGELFFGEGSRLTVL.

V and J are TRBV6-5 and TRBJ2-7; tentative D call: TRBD1 (6 bases). V lost 6 bases and J 3 bases, leaving 9 bases between the germline ends. This CDR3 contains 12 residues. Germline CDR1 is MNHEY and CDR2 is SVGAGI. In nucleotides, the CDR3 is TGTGCCAGCAGATCGACAGGCTACGAGCAGTACTTC. Encoded protein: CASRSTGYEQYF.

The genes are TRBV7-2 and TRBJ1-6, with a weak D call TRBD1 (5 bases). Germline V gene sequence: CDR1 SGHTA, CDR2 FQGNSA. V lost 1 base and J lost 3, with 7 bases in between. CDR3 length: 15 residues. CDR3 in amino acids: CASSLDRSYNSPLHF. The CDR3 DNA sequence: TGTGCCAGCAGCTTAGACAGGAGCTATAATTCACCCCTCCACTTT.

V is TRBV10-1 and J is TRBJ1-1; no clear D. V was cut by 2 bases and J by 0 bases, with 19 bases left in between. The CDR3 totals 18 residues. Germline V gene data show CDR1 as WNHNN and CDR2 as SYGVQD (reference sequence). The CDR3 DNA reads TGCGCCAGCAGTGAGGGATCCCGGTCCCCGTTCATGAACACTGAAGCTTTCTTT. Translation: CASSEGSRSPFMNTEAFF.

The CDR3 DNA sequence: TGTGCCAGCAGCCGGGGGCGCGAGAGCTCCTACGAGCAGTACTTC. Translating it yields CASSRGRESSYEQYF. The chain has TRBV9 and TRBJ2-7, with D possibly being TRBD1 or TRBD2 (6 bases each). Germline lookup yields CDR1 SGDLS and CDR2 YYNGEE. This CDR3 spans 15 amino acids. V lost 4 bases, J lost 0 bases, and 14 bases lay in between. The full variable domain, with the rest looked up from reference TRBV9 and TRBJ2-7, is DSGVTQTPKHLITATGQRVTLRCSPRSGDLSVYWYQQSLDQGLQFLIQYYNGEERAKGNILERFSAQQFPDLHSELNLSSLELGDSALYFCASSRGRESSYEQYFGPGTRLTVT.